These 32 T cell receptor beta chains were all obtained from the same sample, sequenced in a study of blood T cell repertoires in COVID-19. Profiling relied on immunoSEQ multiplex PCR, and the TCRdb table lists in-frame clones only, not all of them. Among hundreds of thousands of clones listed, approximately 89% were seen once. The sequenced material came from peripheral blood. Every receptor here comes from a woman in her twenties or thirties with COVID-19, enrolled during active disease.

This sequence joins TRBV7-9 and TRBJ1-1, with D possibly TRBD1 on 6 matching bases. This CDR3 has 15 residues. Germline V gives CDR1 SEHNR, CDR2 FQNEAQ (reference sequence). Trimming removed 0 bases from V and 5 bases from J, with 13 bases in between. CDR3 sequence: CASSLAGGGSTEAFF. DNA for the CDR3: TGTGCCAGCAGCTTAGCGGGAGGGGGGAGTACTGAAGCTTTCTTT.

The rearrangement uses TRBV4-1 and TRBJ2-7; no definite D call. In germline, CDR1 is MGHRA, CDR2 YSYEKL. The V and J ends lost 0 bases and 4 bases respectively, with 7 bases between them. CDR3 length: 13 amino acids. The CDR3 protein is CASSQESVYEQYF. The CDR3 region has the DNA TGCGCCAGCAGCCAAGAATCAGTGTACGAGCAGTACTTC.

CDR3 coding DNA: TGTGCCAGCAGACCTAAAAACAGGGGTGGCAATCAGCCCCAGCATTTT. It yields the protein CASRPKNRGGNQPQHF. The rearrangement uses TRBV27 and TRBJ1-5, with 7 bases fitting TRBD1. The germline V gene has CDR1 MNHEY and CDR2 SMNVEV (reference sequence). The CDR3 has 16 amino acids. Trimming removed 6 bases from V and 2 bases from J; junction bases left unmatched: 10.

CDR3 amino acids: CASSLPSSRETQYF. As DNA, the CDR3 is TGCGCCAGCAGCTTACCTAGCTCCAGAGAGACCCAGTACTTC. J is TRBJ2-5 and V is TRBV5-1; TRBD2 might be the D (5 bases). Germline assignment: CDR1 SGHRS and CDR2 YFSETQ. Deletions cut 2 bases from V and 4 bases from J, with 12 bases between. The CDR3 is made up of 14 amino acids.

The chain uses TRBV9 and TRBJ2-1; 9 bases align to TRBD2. Trimming cost V 2 bases and J 2 bases; bases outside gene matches: 2. Germline V gene sequence: CDR1 SGDLS, CDR2 YYNGEE. This CDR3 comprises 15 residues. CDR3: CASSVVAGAYNEQFF. The CDR3 region has the DNA TGTGCCAGCAGCGTCGTAGCGGGGGCCTACAATGAGCAGTTCTTC.

This chain connects TRBV7-9 to TRBJ1-2; D perhaps matches TRBD1 (6 bases). Germline V CDR1 and CDR2: SEHNR, FQNEAQ (reference sequence). The CDR3 spans 15 residues. Trimming removed 1 base at V and 2 bases at J, with 11 bases between. The CDR3: CASSLGVDRNYGYTF. CDR3 in DNA: TGTGCCAGCAGCTTAGGCGTTGACAGGAACTATGGCTACACCTTC.

V and J are TRBV5-1 and TRBJ1-6; no clear D. The germline V and J ends were trimmed by 4 bases and 0 bases, with 11 bases remaining between them. CDR3 length: 16 residues. Germline V gene lookup returns CDR1 SGHRS and CDR2 YFSETQ. CDR3 nucleotides: TGCGCCAGCAGCCTCCAAGGGAGCTCCTATAATTCACCCCTCCACTTT. It codes for CASSLQGSSYNSPLHF.

The rearrangement joins TRBV18 to TRBJ2-7, with TRBD1 identical over 10 bases. Looked up from germline, CDR1 is KGHSH and CDR2 is LQKENI. This CDR3 comprises 15 residues. Trimming cost V 2 bases and J 2 bases; bases outside gene matches: 3. The CDR3 nucleotides read TGTGCCAGCTCACCAACAGGGACAGGGGCCTACGAGCAGTACTTC. Translation gives CASSPTGTGAYEQYF.

This clone came up a few times. The chain links TRBV15 to TRBJ2-2; the match to TRBD1 covers 10 bases. From germline, CDR1 is LNHNV and CDR2 YYDKDF (reference sequence). CDR3 length: 16 amino acids. V dropped 0 bases and J dropped 5; count of bases not matched to a gene: 3. The CDR3 DNA reads as TGTGCCACCAGCAGAGACGGGACAGGGGTGACCGGGGAGCTGTTTTTT. It is translated as CATSRDGTGVTGELFF. Using reference TRBV15 and TRBJ2-2 for the parts outside the CDR3, the full variable domain is DAMVIQNPRYQVTQFGKPVTLSCSQTLNHNVMYWYQQKSSQAPKLLFHYYDKDFNNEADTPDNFQSRRPNTSFCFLDIRSPGLGDTAMYLCATSRDGTGVTGELFFGEGSRLTVL.

V usage is TRBV5-1 and J usage is TRBJ2-2, with 11 nucleotides matching TRBD2. This CDR3 has 16 residues. The germline V gene has CDR1 SGHRS and CDR2 YFSETQ. With 4 bases clipped from V and 2 bases from J, the junction kept 4 bases outside the gene matches. DNA for the CDR3: TGCGCCAGCAGCGTCACTAGCGGGGGTAACACCGGGGAGCTGTTTTTT. It encodes CASSVTSGGNTGELFF.

V is TRBV18 and J is TRBJ2-1; a weak D match, TRBD2 (6 bases). The V gene lost 1 base and the J gene lost 5 bases, with 15 bases spanning the gap. CDR1 and CDR2 from the germline V gene are KGHSH and LQKENI. The CDR3 consists of 16 residues. The CDR3 DNA is TGTGCCAGCTCACCACTATCGTCCAGGACTAACAATGAGCAGTTCTTC. It translates to CASSPLSSRTNNEQFF.

The chain combines TRBV6-1 with TRBJ2-3, with 8 bases fitting TRBD1. The CDR3 extends over 16 amino acids. Germline CDR1 MNHNS, CDR2 SASEGT. V trimming: 0 bases; J trimming: 6 bases; junction bases outside the gene matches: 8. The CDR3 is CASSEALVTGADTQYF. Here the CDR3 DNA reads TGTGCCAGCAGTGAAGCGCTTGTGACAGGGGCGGATACGCAGTATTTT.

The chain links TRBV3-1 (or the pseudogene TRBV3-2) to TRBJ2-7; 9 positions match TRBD1. The CDR3 runs 16 residues. The V and J ends lost 1 base and 4 bases, in that order; junction bases with no gene match: 8. Germline assignment: CDR1 LGHDT and CDR2 YNNKEL (reference sequence). CDR3: CASSQVTGGGRYEQYF. The DNA for the CDR3 is TGTGCCAGCAGCCAAGTGACAGGGGGAGGGAGGTACGAGCAGTACTTC.

This chain connects TRBV5-6 to TRBJ1-2; TRBD1 aligns across 7 bases. The germline V gene has CDR1 SGHDT and CDR2 YYEEEE. The CDR3 spans 19 residues. Trimming removed 4 bases from V and 1 base from J; junction bases left unmatched: 19. The DNA of the CDR3 is TGTGCCAGCAGCAGCAGCGACAGGGATCCCTCACTATATAACTATGGCTACACCTTC. Protein sequence: CASSSSDRDPSLYNYGYTF.

J is TRBJ2-7 and V is TRBV18, with 9 nucleotides matching TRBD1. Trimming at V came to 3 bases and at J to 3 bases, leaving 3 bases not matched to a gene. Germline V lookup: CDR1 KGHSH, CDR2 LQKENI. The length of the CDR3 is 14 residues. This CDR3 reads CASSPRDRVYEQYF. DNA for the CDR3: TGTGCCAGCTCACCCCGGGACAGGGTCTACGAGCAGTACTTC.

The V call is TRBV29-1, the J call TRBJ1-4, with 7 bases that match TRBD1. Germline lookup yields CDR1 SQVTM and CDR2 ANQGSEA. V lost 2 bases and J lost 7; bases outside the gene matches: 4. The CDR3 loop spans 13 amino acids. In DNA form, the CDR3 reads TGCAGCGTTGAAACAGGGGCGGGTGAAAAACTGTTTTTT. It encodes CSVETGAGEKLFF.

The chain recombines TRBV3-1 (or the pseudogene TRBV3-2) with TRBJ2-2; D is perhaps TRBD1 (5 bases). Trimming took 5 bases from V and 5 from J, leaving 9 bases between them. The CDR3 runs to 13 residues. The germline CDR1 and CDR2 sequences are LGHDT and YNNKEL (reference sequence). DNA of the CDR3: TGTGCCAGCAGCACCCGACAGACCGGGGAGCTGTTTTTT. Translation: CASSTRQTGELFF.

The chain recombines TRBV7-9 with TRBJ1-1, with D unresolved. V was clipped by 5 bases and J by 3 bases, with 13 bases between them. Germline V lookup: CDR1 SEHNR, CDR2 FQNEAQ (reference sequence). The CDR3 contains 14 residues. The CDR3 protein is CASSDPGKYTEAFF. Written as DNA, the CDR3 is TGTGCCAGCAGCGATCCCGGGAAGTACACTGAAGCTTTCTTT.

V and J are TRBV4-2 and TRBJ2-5; 8 bases agree with TRBD2. This CDR3 region has 15 residues. CDR1 and CDR2 (germline): LGHNA, YNFKEQ. V lost 4 bases and J lost 5; bases outside the gene matches: 9. The CDR3, as DNA: TGTGCCAGCAGCCGACCAGCGGGGGCCGGGGAGACCCAGTACTTC. Amino acid sequence: CASSRPAGAGETQYF.

The CDR3 reads CASSPSGGESEAQYF. The CDR3 nucleotides are TGTGCCAGCAGCCCGAGCGGGGGGGAGTCGGAGGCCCAGTACTTC. The rearrangement links TRBV7-9 to TRBJ2-5; 10 nucleotides align to TRBD2. CDR3 length equals 15 residues. Germline V CDR1 and CDR2: SEHNR, FQNEAQ (reference sequence). The trim removed 5 bases at V and 9 bases at J, leaving 12 bases unmatched.

The rearrangement uses TRBV6-5 and TRBJ1-4; a weak D match, TRBD1 (6 bases). The CDR3 has 15 residues. V lost 6 bases and J 2 bases, leaving 13 bases between the germline ends. Per the germline V gene, CDR1 is MNHEY and CDR2 is SVGAGI. CDR3 sequence (DNA): TGTGCCAGCAGGCCCCAGGGGCCTACTAATGAAAAACTGTTTTTT. Its protein is CASRPQGPTNEKLFF.

This sequence joins TRBV5-1 and TRBJ2-5, with D perhaps TRBD2 (6 bases). The germline V gene encodes CDR1 SGHRS and CDR2 YFSETQ. The CDR3 extends over 15 amino acids. V shed 4 bases and J shed 2 bases, with 15 bases lying between them. The CDR3 sequence: CASSDVEGRQETQYF. The CDR3 DNA is TGCGCCAGCAGCGATGTGGAGGGTAGGCAAGAGACCCAGTACTTC.

This chain links TRBV25-1 with TRBJ1-1, with 9 bases identical to TRBD1. This CDR3 contains 14 residues. Germline V gives CDR1 MGHDK, CDR2 SYGVNS. V was pared by 4 bases and J by 5 bases, with 5 bases of the junction left unmatched. The CDR3 sequence: CASSATGGGTEAFF. The CDR3 DNA follows: TGTGCCAGCAGTGCTACAGGGGGCGGAACTGAAGCTTTCTTT.

For the CDR3, the DNA is TGTGCCAGCAGCTCGACGCGGGGTAGCTCCTACAATGAGCAGTTCTTC. Translated: CASSSTRGSSYNEQFF. J is TRBJ2-1 and V is TRBV7-7, with D perhaps TRBD2 (6 bases). Between the trimmed V and J ends, which lost 4 bases and 0 bases, there was a span of 13 bases. CDR1 and CDR2 (germline): SSHAT, FNYEAQ (reference sequence). The CDR3 runs 16 residues.

This chain links TRBV6-5 with TRBJ2-7; TRBD1 is a possible D gene (6 bases). This CDR3 spans 13 amino acids. The V and J ends lost 8 bases and 7 bases respectively, with 18 bases between them. CDR1 is MNHEY and CDR2 is SVGAGI in the germline V gene. This CDR3 reads CASYETTGLEQYF. The CDR3 DNA follows: TGTGCCAGCTATGAGACTACAGGGTTAGAGCAGTACTTC.

This clone was detected only a few times. J is TRBJ2-7 and V is TRBV10-1, with D tentatively TRBD1 (5 bases). The germline CDR1 and CDR2 sequences are WNHNN and SYGVQD (reference sequence). The V end was cut by 2 bases, the J end by 6 bases, with 11 bases between. The CDR3 loop spans 13 amino acids. CDR3 region: CASSEGRVAEQYF. CDR3 coding DNA: TGCGCCAGCAGTGAGGGCAGGGTGGCCGAGCAGTACTTC.

In the case of this clone: This specimen includes other DNA sequences encoding the same CDR3. CDR3 bases: TGCGCCAGCAGCTTTAGCGGCGAAGAGACCCAGTACTTC. This encodes CASSFSGEETQYF. This chain uses TRBV5-1 with TRBJ2-5, with D tentatively TRBD2 (6 bases). Trimming cost V 2 bases and J 3 bases, with 8 bases left between them. Germline V gene data show CDR1 as SGHRS and CDR2 as YFSETQ. The CDR3 spans 13 residues.

The chain couples TRBV2 to TRBJ1-3; no definite D call. V dropped 7 bases and J dropped 0 bases, with 7 bases sitting between them. The germline V gene encodes CDR1 SNHLY and CDR2 FYNNEI. This CDR3 is 13 amino acids long. CDR3 bases: TGTGCCAGCAACCAGGACTCTGGAAACACCATATATTTT. It encodes CASNQDSGNTIYF.

This sequence joins TRBV18 and TRBJ2-1, with 8 nucleotides matching TRBD2. This CDR3 is built from 16 residues. With V trimmed by 2 bases and J by 8 bases, 11 bases remained unmatched. From germline, CDR1 is KGHSH and CDR2 LQKENI. DNA for the CDR3: TGTGCCAGCTCACCAATTCCCGGGACTAGGGGCGATGAGCAGTTCTTC. Protein sequence: CASSPIPGTRGDEQFF.

The chain recombines TRBV30 with TRBJ1-2, with D unclear. The CDR3 extends over 11 amino acids. V was shortened by 3 bases and J by 4 bases, with 6 bases between the two germline ends. CDR1 and CDR2 from the germline V gene are GTSNPN and SVGIG (reference sequence). Written as DNA, the CDR3 is TGTGCCTGGAGAGGACTCTATGGCTACACCTTC. Its translation: CAWRGLYGYTF.

The chain is built from TRBV10-3 and TRBJ2-5, with 13 bases that match TRBD2. CDR1 and CDR2 (germline): ENHRY, SYGVKD. V lost 0 bases and J lost 2; bases outside the gene matches: 6. This CDR3 region has 18 residues. Here the CDR3 DNA reads TGTGCCATCAGTGAGTCGACTAGCGGGGGGTTACCTCAAGAGACCCAGTACTTC. Translation gives CAISESTSGGLPQETQYF.

V and J are TRBV19 and TRBJ2-1, with TRBD1 identical over 9 bases. The CDR3 spans 15 residues. The V and J ends lost 6 bases and 4 bases, in that order; junction bases with no gene match: 7. CDR1 is LNHDA and CDR2 is SQIVND in the germline V gene (reference sequence). The CDR3 nucleotides read TGTGCCAGTAGCCTCGGGACAGGGAATTACAATGAGCAGTTCTTC. Its translation is CASSLGTGNYNEQFF.